The 8 T cell receptor beta chains below come from one sample, sequenced in a study of T cell responses to AZD1222 COVID-19 vaccine. Sequencing used immunoSEQ multiplex PCR; TCRdb keeps in-frame clones, though not all of them. The sample holds 150,000 to 200,000 clones, around 89% seen once. Sequenced material: peripheral blood, taken 28 days after the second dose of the MenACWY control vaccine. These receptors were obtained from an adult who received the MenACWY meningococcal vaccine as a control.

V is TRBV19 and J is TRBJ1-2, with 8 bases identical to TRBD1. The CDR3 extends over 15 amino acids. Germline CDR1 and CDR2: LNHDA and SQIVND (reference sequence). Losses at the gene ends were 0 bases for V and 6 bases for J; bases not matched to a gene: 6. CDR3 amino acids: CASSIDSVGQDGYTF. DNA of the CDR3: TGTGCCAGTAGTATAGATTCGGTGGGACAGGATGGCTACACCTTC.

V gene TRBV7-2 combines with J gene TRBJ2-2, with D possibly TRBD2 on 5 matching bases. The V end lost 3 bases, the J end lost 0 bases, and 5 bases lay between the germline ends. The CDR3 is 14 amino acids. The V gene's germline CDR1 is SGHTA and CDR2 FQGNSA. The CDR3 coding sequence is TGTGCCAGCAGCTTGAGGGCGAACACCGGGGAGCTGTTTTTT. Translation gives CASSLRANTGELFF.

V usage is TRBV21-1 and J usage is TRBJ1-4; the table's D call, TRBD1, was not checked against the DNA. TRBV21-1 constitutes a pseudogene. The CDR3 sequence is 15 residues long. CDR3 amino acids: CASSKGRWGGEKLFF. CDR3 coding DNA: TGTGCCAGCAGCAAAGGGCGGTGGGGCGGTGAAAAACTGTTTTTT.

V usage is TRBV6-2 or TRBV6-3 and J usage is TRBJ1-5, with D uncertain. This CDR3 has 13 amino acids. Trimming took 5 bases from V and 10 from J, leaving 15 bases between them. CDR1 is MNHEY, CDR2 SVGEGT, per germline. CDR3 sequence: CASSPRVWIPQHF. The CDR3 nucleotides read TGTGCCAGCAGTCCCCGGGTCTGGATACCCCAGCATTTT.

The rearrangement links TRBV6-5 to TRBJ1-1, with D unclear. From germline, CDR1 is MNHEY and CDR2 SVGAGI. The CDR3 loop spans 16 amino acids. V lost 0 bases and J lost 1, with 12 bases in between. This chain's CDR3 is CASSYSSQAGNTEAFF. The DNA of the CDR3 is TGTGCCAGCAGTTACTCGAGTCAGGCCGGGAACACTGAAGCTTTCTTT.

The genes are TRBV28 and TRBJ2-4; D call uncertain. V lost 2 bases and J 7 bases, leaving 9 bases between the germline ends. Germline assignment: CDR1 MDHEN and CDR2 SYDVKM. The CDR3 has 13 amino acids. The CDR3 loop reads CASSLNGVNIQYF. In DNA form, the CDR3 reads TGTGCCAGCAGTTTAAATGGGGTGAACATTCAGTACTTC.

The chain uses TRBV28 and TRBJ1-1, with TRBD1 as a possible D gene (6 bases). This CDR3 comprises 13 residues. V was clipped by 11 bases and J by 5 bases, with 18 bases between them. Germline V lookup: CDR1 MDHEN, CDR2 SYDVKM. The CDR3 DNA reads as TGTGCCGCTTTGAATTTCAGGGGTACTGAAGCTTTCTTT. Translation: CAALNFRGTEAFF.

V is TRBV7-2 and J is TRBJ1-5; D is unclear. This CDR3 has 14 amino acids. The germline V and J ends were trimmed by 1 base and 6 bases, with 10 bases remaining between them. Germline-derived CDR1 and CDR2 are SGHTA and FQGNSA. CDR3 loop: CASSLDPSPQPQHF. The CDR3 DNA reads TGTGCCAGCAGCTTAGACCCATCTCCTCAGCCCCAGCATTTT.